The entry below describes one T cell receptor beta chain. It has no known antigen specificity. No much larger clonotype is one base removed from it; base qualities were not supplied. This record belongs to a study of T cell repertoires in cytomegalovirus infection (dated by TCRdb to about 2019). About the investigation overall: Recently identified HLA-C-restricted CMV epitopes, whose presentation resists viral immunomodulation, were targeted by peptide stimulations together with well-studied HLA-B-restricted epitopes. Donor HLA type was relevant to the analysis, because carriage of CMV infection together with the matching HLA type was indicated by public TCR beta signatures. The full study reports these points: In the ex vivo response, HLA-C-restricted CMV-specific TCR beta clonotypes were dominant, and in two of eight donors the single most frequent clonotype came from this HLA-C-restricted group. Cumulative frequency of public TCR beta family members discriminated carriers of CMV infection plus the relevant HLA type in this cohort and an independent approximately 340-donor cohort.

The sequencer was an Illumina HiSeq 1500. The public reads were reanalyzed by TCRdb: fastp trimming at Q25, MiXCR alignment, in-frame beta chains only. When rows share a CDR3 protein, they turn into one entry using the most common DNA and genes. For this sample there are approximately 910,000 distinct CDR3 sequences; roughly a third appear just once. The ten largest make up roughly 12% of the sample. From its cysteine to its phenylalanine, the CDR3 spans 10 amino acids. The read is trimmed to its CDR3 DNA, 30 bases read in frame from base 1. The V end loses 5 bases and the J end loses 7 bases, and a stretch of 8 bases separates them. CDR1 DFQATT and CDR2 SNEGSKA are derived from the germline V gene (reference sequence). The treatment or condition label, read with the paper, signifies: in vitro stimulation with specific CMV peptide epitopes to enrich CMV-specific T cells.

Rearrangement joined TRBV20-1 to TRBJ1-2; there is no confident call for the D gene. The sequence derives from a human donor in good health (CMV status not recorded). Some clones in this sample may be carry-over from other donors' samples. The sample was cultured CD8+ T cells from PBMCs, taken from culture after CMV antigen stimulation. The CDR3 region reads CSAQLAGYTF. The nucleotide sequence reads as follows: TGCAGTGCTCAGCTCGCTGGCTACACCTTC.